The 7 T cell receptor beta chains reported below all come from one sample, sequenced in a study of blood T cell repertoires in COVID-19. Assay: immunoSEQ multiplex PCR; the TCRdb copy retains only in-frame clones and omits some. The data show over 200,000 clones, 80% to 90% seen once. Sequencing used PBMCs or T cells enriched from blood (not recorded which). Source of these receptors: a woman younger than 45 who had been exposed to COVID-19.

This chain joins TRBV11-2 and TRBJ1-6; D is uncertain. This CDR3 spans 16 amino acids. V lost 5 bases and J lost 0, with 11 bases in between. CDR1 and CDR2 (germline): SGHAT, FQNNGV. CDR3 sequence reads: CASSPSPSSYNSPLHF. CDR3 coding DNA: TGTGCCAGCAGCCCTTCCCCTAGCTCCTATAATTCACCCCTCCACTTT.

The CDR3 nucleotides are TGTGCCAGCAGCGTATTGACTAGCGGGAGAGGGGGTGAGCAGTTCTTC. This encodes CASSVLTSGRGGEQFF. The chain has TRBV9 and TRBJ2-1; 12 positions match TRBD2. V was clipped by 1 base and J by 9 bases; unmatched bases: 8. The CDR3 extends over 16 amino acids. Germline V CDR1 and CDR2: SGDLS, YYNGEE.

This chain connects TRBV11-1 to TRBJ2-5; no reliable D call. Trimming removed 1 base from V and 3 bases from J, with 9 bases in between. The V gene's germline CDR1 is SGHAT and CDR2 FQDESV (reference sequence). The CDR3 is made up of 14 amino acids. The CDR3 loop is CASSLERAEETQYF. CDR3 bases: TGTGCCAGCAGCTTAGAGCGTGCTGAAGAGACCCAGTACTTC.

The chain couples TRBV5-4 to TRBJ1-2; D not certain. Trimming stripped 0 bases from V and 4 bases from J, with 16 bases between. The CDR3 totals 16 residues. CDR1 and CDR2 from the germline V gene are SGHNT and YYREEE (reference sequence). CDR3 in amino acids: CASSLVLLNRLYGYTF. For the CDR3, the DNA is TGTGCCAGCAGCTTGGTACTCCTCAACCGACTCTATGGCTACACCTTC.

V and J are TRBV14 and TRBJ2-7; D is undetermined. The CDR3 loop spans 16 amino acids. V dropped 0 bases and J dropped 3 bases, with 15 bases sitting between them. Germline values: CDR1 SGHDN, CDR2 FVKESK. The CDR3 bases are TGTGCCAGCAGCCAAGACGGCCCCGTTCAGGACTACGAGCAGTACTTC. This sequence encodes CASSQDGPVQDYEQYF.

The chain links TRBV5-1 to TRBJ1-6; 9 bases agree with TRBD1. The CDR3 runs to 16 residues. J gave up 5 bases and V 0 bases, and 3 bases lay outside the gene matches. Germline lookup yields CDR1 SGHRS and CDR2 YFSETQ. CDR3 residues: CASSLGQGVDNSPLHF. Written as DNA, the CDR3 is TGCGCCAGCAGCTTGGGACAGGGGGTGGATAATTCACCCCTCCACTTT.

The genes are TRBV5-1 and TRBJ2-1; 9 positions agree with TRBD1. In germline, CDR1 is SGHRS, CDR2 YFSETQ. With 2 bases clipped from V and 7 bases from J, the junction kept 10 bases outside the gene matches. This CDR3 is 16 amino acids long. The CDR3 nucleotides are TGCGCCAGCAGCTTTGGTCTAACAGGGGGCAAGAATGAGCAGTTCTTC. It translates to CASSFGLTGGKNEQFF.